This entry is about one T cell receptor (beta chain). This record belongs to a study of beta chain features in type 1 diabetes. Across the study: Healthy donors, compared against patients, showed similar age, gender and cell yields.

Expressed TCRB transcripts were sequenced, since all the RNA that had been isolated was reverse transcribed. Clones were read by immunoSEQ multiplex PCR, and TCRdb kept only the in-frame ones, dropping some. Of a few hundred thousand clones in the sample, about 32% were seen once. The CDR3 loop spans 13 amino acids. The V end was cut by 7 bases, the J end by 2 bases, with 11 bases between. Germline-derived CDR1 and CDR2 are MNHEY and SMNVEV (reference sequence). The material sequenced was naive CD4+ T cells from blood. J is TRBJ2-5 and V is TRBV27; D is unclear. The TCR sequence derives from a man between 18 and 35 years old in good health. DNA of the CDR3: TGTGCCAGCAAAGTACCAGATCAAGAGACCCAGTACTTC. This gives the protein CASKVPDQETQYF.